A selection of T cell receptor beta chains follows, all from one sample in a study of blood T cell repertoires in COVID-19. The assay was immunoSEQ multiplex PCR, and TCRdb's table has in-frame clones only and misses some. Among approximately 150,000 clones, approximately 85% were seen once, and the ten largest hold around 2.5%. Material: peripheral blood. These TCRs come from a human donor with acute or convalescent COVID-19. The donor label of this sample is uncertain. CDR3s include the opening cysteine and the closing phenylalanine or tryptophan. The order of the fields is CDR3 DNA, CDR3 protein, CDR3 length, J gene, D gene, V gene, clone size. D genes are given only for firm matches. For some rows the clone size is stated as once, few or many, or as a class when expanded; others skip it.

CDR3 DNA: TGTGCCAGCAGTGTTCAGGGGACCCATGGCTACACCTTC; CDR3 protein: CASSVQGTHGYTF; CDR3 length: 13; J gene: TRBJ1-2; D gene: -; V gene: TRBV28; clone size: -
CDR3 DNA: TGTGCCAGCAGACTGGGACAGGGTAGCTATGGCTACACCTTC; CDR3 protein: CASRLGQGSYGYTF; CDR3 length: 14; J gene: TRBJ1-2; D gene: TRBD1; V gene: TRBV7-9; clone size: -
CDR3 DNA: TGTGCCCTGTACCAAACAGGGGTCGCCGGGGAGCTGTTTTTT; CDR3 protein: CALYQTGVAGELFF; CDR3 length: 14; J gene: TRBJ2-2; D gene: TRBD1; V gene: TRBV30; clone size: -
CDR3 DNA: TGTGCCAGCAGCTTGCGCGGCCGGCGATCTGGAAACACCATATATTTT; CDR3 protein: CASSLRGRRSGNTIYF; CDR3 length: 16; J gene: TRBJ1-3; D gene: -; V gene: TRBV5-6; clone size: -
CDR3 DNA: TGTGCCAGCAGCCACCGGGACAGCTATGGCTACACCTTC; CDR3 protein: CASSHRDSYGYTF; CDR3 length: 13; J gene: TRBJ1-2; D gene: TRBD1; V gene: TRBV7-9; clone size: -
CDR3 DNA: TGTGCCAGCAGCTCCGCGGGACTCTCCACAGATACGCAGTATTTT; CDR3 protein: CASSSAGLSTDTQYF; CDR3 length: 15; J gene: TRBJ2-3; D gene: -; V gene: TRBV7-2; clone size: -
CDR3 DNA: TGCGCCAGCAGCCAAGAGGACACAAAGGGGGAGAAACTGTTTTTT; CDR3 protein: CASSQEDTKGEKLFF; CDR3 length: 15; J gene: TRBJ1-4; D gene: -; V gene: TRBV4-1; clone size: -
CDR3 DNA: TGCGCCAGCAGCGCGAAAGTTGGAGGGGGCGCGGCCGGGGAGCTGTTTTTT; CDR3 protein: CASSAKVGGGAAGELFF; CDR3 length: 17; J gene: TRBJ2-2; D gene: -; V gene: TRBV5-1; clone size: -
CDR3 DNA: TGTGCCAGCAGTAACCGGGACAGCTCTGGAAACACCATATATTTT; CDR3 protein: CASSNRDSSGNTIYF; CDR3 length: 15; J gene: TRBJ1-3; D gene: TRBD1; V gene: TRBV6-2/TRBV6-3; clone size: once
CDR3 DNA: TGTGCCAGCAGTGTTCTTTCAGGAAAACTGTTTTTT; CDR3 protein: CASSVLSGKLFF; CDR3 length: 12; J gene: TRBJ1-4; D gene: -; V gene: TRBV2; clone size: -
CDR3 DNA: TGCGCCAGTGGACTAGCGGGGCTGAACCAAGAGACCCAGTACTTC; CDR3 protein: CASGLAGLNQETQYF; CDR3 length: 15; J gene: TRBJ2-5; D gene: TRBD2; V gene: TRBV5-1; clone size: -
CDR3 DNA: TGTGCCAGCAAAGTGCTAGGACAGAGAAATTCACCCCTCCACTTT; CDR3 protein: CASKVLGQRNSPLHF; CDR3 length: 15; J gene: TRBJ1-6; D gene: -; V gene: TRBV27; clone size: -
CDR3 DNA: TGTGCCAGCAGTCTAAACAGAGATTATAATTCACCCCTCCACTTT; CDR3 protein: CASSLNRDYNSPLHF; CDR3 length: 15; J gene: TRBJ1-6; D gene: -; V gene: TRBV5-4; clone size: few
CDR3 DNA: TGTGCCAGCAGAGGCGGGAGAACCAAAAACATTCAGTACTTC; CDR3 protein: CASRGGRTKNIQYF; CDR3 length: 14; J gene: TRBJ2-4; D gene: TRBD2; V gene: TRBV6-6; clone size: -
CDR3 DNA: TGTGCCAGCAGCTTACAGGGTAGGGATTCACCCCTCCACTTT; CDR3 protein: CASSLQGRDSPLHF; CDR3 length: 14; J gene: TRBJ1-6; D gene: -; V gene: TRBV7-2; clone size: -
CDR3 DNA: TGTGCCAGCAGTTACTCGACAGGGGGAAGGTCCTACGAGCAGTACTTC; CDR3 protein: CASSYSTGGRSYEQYF; CDR3 length: 16; J gene: TRBJ2-7; D gene: TRBD1; V gene: TRBV6-6; clone size: -
CDR3 DNA: TGCAGCGTCGGACAGACCGCCGAAAAACTGTTTTTT; CDR3 protein: CSVGQTAEKLFF; CDR3 length: 12; J gene: TRBJ1-4; D gene: -; V gene: TRBV29-1; clone size: -
CDR3 DNA: TGTGCCAGCAGTGAAGCACGCAGGGCGAGGGAGACCCAGTACTTC; CDR3 protein: CASSEARRARETQYF; CDR3 length: 15; J gene: TRBJ2-5; D gene: -; V gene: TRBV6-1; clone size: -
CDR3 DNA: TGTGCCAGTAGTAGGGTATCGGGGGGGCCAGCTAACTATGGCTACACCTTC; CDR3 protein: CASSRVSGGPANYGYTF; CDR3 length: 17; J gene: TRBJ1-2; D gene: -; V gene: TRBV19; clone size: -
CDR3 DNA: TGTGCTAGCAGCCTGATGGAGACGGCGAACACCGGGGAGCTGTTTTTT; CDR3 protein: CASSLMETANTGELFF; CDR3 length: 16; J gene: TRBJ2-2; D gene: -; V gene: TRBV7-7; clone size: -
CDR3 DNA: TGTGCCAGCAGTTGGGACAGGGCCTCCCAAGAGACCCAGTACTTC; CDR3 protein: CASSWDRASQETQYF; CDR3 length: 15; J gene: TRBJ2-5; D gene: TRBD1; V gene: TRBV6-5; clone size: -
CDR3 DNA: TGTGCCACCAGTGAGGCAAACAGGGGAGTTCAGCCCCAGCATTTT; CDR3 protein: CATSEANRGVQPQHF; CDR3 length: 15; J gene: TRBJ1-5; D gene: TRBD1; V gene: TRBV24-1; clone size: -
CDR3 DNA: TGTGCCAGCAGTTCACGGGACAGGGGGCTGGAGACCCAGTACTTC; CDR3 protein: CASSSRDRGLETQYF; CDR3 length: 15; J gene: TRBJ2-5; D gene: TRBD1; V gene: TRBV6-5; clone size: -
CDR3 DNA: TGTGCCAGTAGTGACCGGGACAGGGGGCTCGGCGAGCAGTACTTC; CDR3 protein: CASSDRDRGLGEQYF; CDR3 length: 15; J gene: TRBJ2-7; D gene: TRBD1; V gene: TRBV19; clone size: -
CDR3 DNA: TGTGCCACCAGTGATAGGACAGATCGGGGCTACACCTTC; CDR3 protein: CATSDRTDRGYTF; CDR3 length: 13; J gene: TRBJ1-2; D gene: -; V gene: TRBV24-1; clone size: once
CDR3 DNA: TGTGCCTGGAGTGGACAGGGGGTAACCGGGGAGCTGTTTTTT; CDR3 protein: CAWSGQGVTGELFF; CDR3 length: 14; J gene: TRBJ2-2; D gene: TRBD1; V gene: TRBV30; clone size: -
CDR3 DNA: TGTGCCAGCAGTTTCCTGGCAGGCGTCAACTATGGCTACACCTTC; CDR3 protein: CASSFLAGVNYGYTF; CDR3 length: 15; J gene: TRBJ1-2; D gene: -; V gene: TRBV28; clone size: -
CDR3 DNA: TGTGCCAGCAGCTACACTAGCGGGGGCCAGGGTACGCAGTATTTT; CDR3 protein: CASSYTSGGQGTQYF; CDR3 length: 15; J gene: TRBJ2-3; D gene: TRBD2; V gene: TRBV11-2; clone size: once
CDR3 DNA: TGTGCCAGTAGTATCGTTGAGGGAAGCAATCAGCCCCAGCATTTT; CDR3 protein: CASSIVEGSNQPQHF; CDR3 length: 15; J gene: TRBJ1-5; D gene: -; V gene: TRBV19; clone size: -
CDR3 DNA: TGTGCCAGCGGCCGGAGGGGTGGCGATGGCTACACCTTC; CDR3 protein: CASGRRGGDGYTF; CDR3 length: 13; J gene: TRBJ1-2; D gene: -; V gene: TRBV6-5; clone size: once
CDR3 DNA: TGTGCCACCAGCAGAGGTAACAGGGGAATGGTTGAAGCTTTCTTT; CDR3 protein: CATSRGNRGMVEAFF; CDR3 length: 15; J gene: TRBJ1-1; D gene: TRBD1; V gene: TRBV15; clone size: -
CDR3 DNA: TGCAGTGCTAGTGGGCAGGAACTCTATAATTCACCCCTCCACTTT; CDR3 protein: CSASGQELYNSPLHF; CDR3 length: 15; J gene: TRBJ1-6; D gene: -; V gene: TRBV20-1; clone size: -
CDR3 DNA: TGTGCCAGCAGTGGGCGGTCCGGGGCCAACGTCCTGACTTTC; CDR3 protein: CASSGRSGANVLTF; CDR3 length: 14; J gene: TRBJ2-6; D gene: -; V gene: TRBV2; clone size: few
CDR3 DNA: TGTGCCAGCAGCCTAAGACAGGGCGTTACAGATACGCAGTATTTT; CDR3 protein: CASSLRQGVTDTQYF; CDR3 length: 15; J gene: TRBJ2-3; D gene: TRBD1; V gene: TRBV7-2; clone size: -
CDR3 DNA: TGCGCCAGCAGCCAAGATGTTTGGGCTAGCGGGGAAAATGAGCAGTTCTTC; CDR3 protein: CASSQDVWASGENEQFF; CDR3 length: 17; J gene: TRBJ2-1; D gene: TRBD2; V gene: TRBV4-3; clone size: -
CDR3 DNA: TGCAGCGTTGATTCCGGGACAGGGGTAGCTTTCTTT; CDR3 protein: CSVDSGTGVAFF; CDR3 length: 12; J gene: TRBJ1-1; D gene: TRBD1; V gene: TRBV29-1; clone size: -